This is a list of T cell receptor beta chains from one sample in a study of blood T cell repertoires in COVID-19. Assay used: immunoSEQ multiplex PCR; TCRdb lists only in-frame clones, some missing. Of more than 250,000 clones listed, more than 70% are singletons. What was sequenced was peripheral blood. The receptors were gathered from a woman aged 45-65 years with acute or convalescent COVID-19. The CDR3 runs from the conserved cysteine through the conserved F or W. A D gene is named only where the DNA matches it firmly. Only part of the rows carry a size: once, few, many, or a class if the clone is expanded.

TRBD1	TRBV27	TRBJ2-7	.	TGTGCCAGCAGTTTAACAGGGGCCAGGACCTACGAGCAGTACTTC	CASSLTGARTYEQYF
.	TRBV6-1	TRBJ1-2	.	TGTGCCAGCAGTGATTCAGGACAGCACTATGGCTACACCTTC	CASSDSGQHYGYTF
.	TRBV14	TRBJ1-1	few	TGTGCCAGCAGCCAGGACAGAGATGAAGCTTTCTTT	CASSQDRDEAFF
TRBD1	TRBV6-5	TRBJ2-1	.	TGTGCCAGCAGGGGACAGCGTGGGAATGAGCAGTTCTTC	CASRGQRGNEQFF
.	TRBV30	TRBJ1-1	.	TGTGCCTGGACCCTCCGGGAGGGTGGATGGACTGAAGCTTTCTTT	CAWTLREGGWTEAFF
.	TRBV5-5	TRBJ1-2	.	TGTGCCAGCAGCTTGGACAACAACTATGGCTACACCTTC	CASSLDNNYGYTF
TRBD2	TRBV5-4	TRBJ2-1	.	TGTGCCAGCAGTTTCCTTAGCGGGAGGGCAGGTGAGCAGTTCTTC	CASSFLSGRAGEQFF
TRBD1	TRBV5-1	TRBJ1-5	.	TGCGCCAGCAGCCCCGGGACAGGTATTAATCAGCCCCAGCATTTT	CASSPGTGINQPQHF
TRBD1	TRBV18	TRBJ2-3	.	TGTGCCAGCTCACCCTCACCGGGACAGGGGAGCACAGATACGCAGTATTTT	CASSPSPGQGSTDTQYF
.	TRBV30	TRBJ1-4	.	TGTGCCTGGAGTTCTCGACAGTTGAATGAAAAACTGTTTTTT	CAWSSRQLNEKLFF
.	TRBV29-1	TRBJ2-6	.	TGCAGCGTCAGTTCTGGGGCCAACGTCCTGACTTTC	CSVSSGANVLTF
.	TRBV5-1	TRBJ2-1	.	TGCGCCAGCAGCTTGCAGGGGAGGGAGAATGAGCAGTTCTTC	CASSLQGRENEQFF
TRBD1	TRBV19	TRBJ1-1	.	TGTGCCAGTAGTATAGGGACAGGGGCCATGAACACTGAAGCTTTCTTT	CASSIGTGAMNTEAFF
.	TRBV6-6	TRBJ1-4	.	TGTGCCAGCAGACCGACTGGACAGTCGGGTGAAAAACTGTTTTTT	CASRPTGQSGEKLFF
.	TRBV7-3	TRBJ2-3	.	TGTGCCAGCAGCTTAAGTCCGGGTTCACCAGATACGCAGTATTTT	CASSLSPGSPDTQYF
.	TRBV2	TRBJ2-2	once	TGTGCCAGCAGTGAAGCGCTAGGGGCCGGGGAGCTGTTTTTT	CASSEALGAGELFF
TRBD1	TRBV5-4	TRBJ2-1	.	TGTGCCAGTCAAAGTACTCTAGGACAGGGGGCCTACAATGAGCAGTTCTTC	CASQSTLGQGAYNEQFF
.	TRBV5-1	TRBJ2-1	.	TGCGCCAGCAGCTTGGATACGGGTTCGGATGAGCAGTTCTTC	CASSLDTGSDEQFF
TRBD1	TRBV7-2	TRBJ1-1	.	TGTGCCAGCAGCTTTATGGACAGGGACACTGAAGCTTTCTTT	CASSFMDRDTEAFF
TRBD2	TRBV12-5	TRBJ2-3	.	TGTGCTAGTGGTTTGACTACCGGGACTAGTAGGACTGATACGCAGTATTTT	CASGLTTGTSRTDTQYF
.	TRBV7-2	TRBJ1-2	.	TGTGCCAGCAGCTTGGCACCCCTGATCTATGGCTACACCTTC	CASSLAPLIYGYTF
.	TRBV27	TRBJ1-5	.	TGTGCCAGCAGTTTTGCTCCTTCCGAGCCGCCCCAGCATTTT	CASSFAPSEPPQHF
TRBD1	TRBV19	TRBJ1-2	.	TGTGCCAGTAGTATAACAGGGGGCATCTGGGACTATGGCTACACCTTC	CASSITGGIWDYGYTF
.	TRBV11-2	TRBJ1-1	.	TGTGCCAGCAGCTTAGATGGGAGGAACACTGAAGCTTTCTTT	CASSLDGRNTEAFF
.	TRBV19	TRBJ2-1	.	TGTGCCAGTAGTGATGGGGGGGCCGGCCACAATGAGCAGTTCTTC	CASSDGGAGHNEQFF
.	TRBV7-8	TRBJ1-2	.	TGTGCCAGCAGCTTCGCCCGGGACTTCGTTAACTATGGCTACACCTTC	CASSFARDFVNYGYTF
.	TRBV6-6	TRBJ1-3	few	TGTGCCAGCAGTCCTGCCACAGGGAAGGGTGGAAACACCATATATTTT	CASSPATGKGGNTIYF
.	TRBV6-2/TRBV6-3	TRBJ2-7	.	TGTGCCAGCAGTTACTCGATAGCAGTTTCCTACGAGCAGTACTTC	CASSYSIAVSYEQYF
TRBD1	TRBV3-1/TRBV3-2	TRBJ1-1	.	TGTGCCAGCAGCCAAGCAGGGTGGGTGGGACAGGGACGGTGGAACACTGAAGCTTTCTTT	CASSQAGWVGQGRWNTEAFF
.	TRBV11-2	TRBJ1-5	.	TGTGCCAGCAGCTTAGGAAACAGTATTGATCAGCCCCAGCATTTT	CASSLGNSIDQPQHF
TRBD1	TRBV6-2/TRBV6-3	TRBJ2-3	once	TGTGCCAGCAGTTACCTCTGGGACAGGGCAGAGCCAGATACGCAGTATTTT	CASSYLWDRAEPDTQYF
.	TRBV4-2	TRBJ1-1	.	TGTGCCAGCAGCCAGCGTCTTCCCACGGGAGGCATGGGGGACACTGAAGCTTTCTTT	CASSQRLPTGGMGDTEAFF
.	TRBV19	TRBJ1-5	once	TGTGCCAGTAGTTCCCCCCTAGACAGGTTCCAGCCCCAGCATTTT	CASSSPLDRFQPQHF
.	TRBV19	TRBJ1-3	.	TGTGCCAGTAGTTCCCTGGCGGTAGGAAACACCATATATTTT	CASSSLAVGNTIYF
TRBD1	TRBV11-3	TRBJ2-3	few	TGTGCCAGCAGTGTTGGGAGGATGGACAGGGGCACAGATACGCAGTATTTT	CASSVGRMDRGTDTQYF
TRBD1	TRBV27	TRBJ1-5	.	TGTGCCAGCAGTTTGGGGGACAGGGGCCCTAGAAGGCCCCAGCATTTT	CASSLGDRGPRRPQHF
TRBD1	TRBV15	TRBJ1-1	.	TGTGCCACCAGCACGCGGGACAGGGACGGCACTGAAGCTTTCTTT	CATSTRDRDGTEAFF
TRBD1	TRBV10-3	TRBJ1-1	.	TGTGCCATCAGTGATCCCACAGGGGAGAGGACTGAAGCTTTCTTT	CAISDPTGERTEAFF
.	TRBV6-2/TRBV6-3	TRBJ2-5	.	TGTGCCAGCAGTTACCCACAAGAGACCCAGTACTTC	CASSYPQETQYF
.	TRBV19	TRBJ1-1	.	TGTGCCAGTAGTATAGAACAGGGTGAAGCTTTCTTT	CASSIEQGEAFF
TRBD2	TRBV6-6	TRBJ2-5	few	TGTGCCAGCAAAACAAGGGCAGCGGGAGGAAGGGAGACCCAGTACTTC	CASKTRAAGGRETQYF
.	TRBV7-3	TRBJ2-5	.	TGTGCCAGCAGCTTATATAGCGGCCAGCAAGAGACCCAGTACTTC	CASSLYSGQQETQYF
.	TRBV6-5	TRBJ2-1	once	TGTGCCAGCAGTTCCAGGGTCACCTACAATGAGCAGTTCTTC	CASSSRVTYNEQFF
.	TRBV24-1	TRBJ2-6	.	TGTGCCACCAGTGACGGCTCTGGGGCCAACGTCCTGACTTTC	CATSDGSGANVLTF
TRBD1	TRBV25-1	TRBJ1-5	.	TGTGCCAGCACCGGACAGGGTGTTTTCCAGCCCCAGCATTTT	CASTGQGVFQPQHF
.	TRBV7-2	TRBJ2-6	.	TGTGCCAGCCGGGGGGCCGGGGACACATCTGGGGCCAACGTCCTGACTTTC	CASRGAGDTSGANVLTF
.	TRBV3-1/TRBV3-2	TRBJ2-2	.	TGTGCCAGCAGCCAAGCGGGGACGAACACCGGGGAGCTGTTTTTT	CASSQAGTNTGELFF
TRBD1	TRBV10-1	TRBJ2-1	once	TGCGCCAGCAGTAGGACAGGGGGGTACAATGAGCAGTTCTTC	CASSRTGGYNEQFF
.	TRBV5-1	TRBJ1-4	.	TGCGCCAGCAGCTTGGGGGCAGGGGAAAGCGAAAAACTGTTTTTT	CASSLGAGESEKLFF
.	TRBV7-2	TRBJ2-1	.	TGTGCCAGCAGTTTACTGGGTGGAGGGGAGCAGTTCTTC	CASSLLGGGEQFF